The 7 T cell receptor beta chains in this list originate from one sample, sequenced in a study of Graves' ophthalmopathy and Graves' hyperthyroidism. Amplified TCR beta CDR3 regions were obtained using RNA transcripts as template. After a first-round RT-PCR with HTBI primers, a second-round multiplex PCR was run. TCRdb re-called the multiplex PCR reads through MiXCR, storing one row per CDR3 protein. The data hold approximately 1.2 million distinct CDR3 sequences, with 35% to 45% observed a single time. Sequenced sample: peripheral blood or thyroid tissue (not recorded which). Source of these receptors: an adult man with Graves' hyperthyroidism.

This clonotype was counted at least ten times. The J gene is TRBJ2-5, the V gene TRBV14, with unresolved D. Germline CDR1 and CDR2: SGHDN and FVKESK. The CDR3 extends over 15 amino acids. V lost 1 base to trimming and J lost 9 bases, with 18 bases between them. CDR3 amino acids: CASSQGLTHGVAQYF. DNA of the CDR3: TGTGCCAGCAGCCAAGGGCTGACTCATGGTGTTGCCCAGTACTTC.

The V gene is TRBV7-9, the J gene TRBJ2-3, with D unresolved. Trimming took 5 bases from V and 2 from J, leaving 14 bases between them. This CDR3 region has 15 residues. In germline, CDR1 is SEHNR, CDR2 FQNEAQ (reference sequence). The DNA of the CDR3 is TGTGCCAGCAGCCCAAAACGCCGGTACACAGATACGCAGTATTTT. It yields the protein CASSPKRRYTDTQYF.

This clonotype was counted at least ten times. The rearrangement links TRBV12-3 or TRBV12-4 to TRBJ1-6; perhaps TRBD1 as D (6 bases). CDR3 length: 15 residues. V was clipped by 3 bases and J by 5 bases, with 11 bases between them. This CDR3 is CASSFLGQDNSPLHF. The CDR3 bases are TGTGCCAGCAGTTTCTTGGGACAAGATAATTCACCCCTCCACTTT.

J is TRBJ1-1 and V is TRBV19, with a tentative D call TRBD1 (5 bases). V was clipped by 0 bases and J by 0 bases, with 17 bases between them. The germline V gene encodes CDR1 LNHDA and CDR2 SQIVND (reference sequence). This CDR3 is 18 amino acids long. The CDR3 protein is CASSIDRVRGVLNTEAFF. The CDR3 coding sequence is TGTGCCAGTAGTATAGATCGGGTGCGAGGGGTCTTGAACACTGAAGCTTTCTTT.

The chain recombines TRBV9 with TRBJ1-1, with D uncertain. This CDR3 comprises 15 residues. The V gene lost 0 bases and the J gene lost 3 bases, with 12 bases spanning the gap. Germline values: CDR1 SGDLS, CDR2 YYNGEE. CDR3 amino acids: CASSVGSRVDTEAFF. CDR3 DNA sequence: TGTGCCAGCAGCGTAGGGAGTAGGGTTGACACTGAAGCTTTCTTT.

A few counts support this clonotype. The V gene is TRBV20-1, the J gene TRBJ1-2; D is unresolved. In germline, CDR1 is DFQATT, CDR2 SNEGSKA (reference sequence). V lost 1 base to trimming and J lost 0 bases, with 9 bases between them. This CDR3 comprises 14 residues. CDR3 nucleotide sequence: TGCAGTGCTAGAGGGGGTCGGGCTAACTATGGCTACACCTTC. This gives the protein CSARGGRANYGYTF.

This clonotype was observed a few times. The V gene is TRBV11-3, the J gene TRBJ2-2; D call uncertain. CDR1 and CDR2 (germline): SGHNT, YENEEA. The CDR3 sequence is 15 residues long. Between the trimmed V and J ends, which lost 5 bases and 3 bases, there was a span of 13 bases. CDR3: CASSRGGRDTGELFF. Here the CDR3 DNA reads TGTGCCAGCAGCCGAGGCGGCCGAGACACCGGGGAGCTGTTTTTT.